Below, 21 T cell receptor beta chains from the same sample are listed, as sequenced in a study of circulating and synovial CD4+ cells in juvenile arthritis. Here immunoSEQ multiplex PCR was the method, and the copy in TCRdb shows in-frame clones only, minus some. Altogether about 33,000 clones are present, roughly 96% being singletons, with the ten largest covering 0.16%. Sequencing was performed on CD4+ T cells from blood. These receptors all come from a human donor with juvenile idiopathic arthritis.

J is TRBJ2-1 and V is TRBV19, with D uncertain. Germline V gene sequence: CDR1 LNHDA, CDR2 SQIVND (reference sequence). Trimming removed 5 bases at V and 7 bases at J, with 18 bases between. CDR3 length: 15 amino acids. CDR3 amino acids: CASSSWAFLRNEQFF. In nucleotides, the CDR3 is TGTGCCAGTAGTTCATGGGCCTTCCTTCGGAATGAGCAGTTCTTC.

The chain combines TRBV7-3 with TRBJ2-1; the match to TRBD2 covers 14 bases. Trimming took 1 base from V and 2 from J; bases not matched to a gene: 10. From germline, CDR1 is SGHTA and CDR2 FQGTGA. The CDR3 has 20 amino acids. Written as DNA, the CDR3 is TGTGCCAGCAGCTTAATCCCGACTAGCGGGAGGGGTGGCGCCTACAATGAGCAGTTCTTC. It yields the protein CASSLIPTSGRGGAYNEQFF.

This chain joins TRBV28 and TRBJ2-7; weak D call: TRBD1 (7 bases). V was trimmed by 2 bases and J by 2 bases, leaving 13 bases between them. The CDR3 has 15 residues. CDR1 MDHEN and CDR2 SYDVKM come from the germline V gene. This CDR3 is CASSLGGGGTYEQYF. The DNA for the CDR3 is TGTGCCAGCAGTTTAGGAGGGGGCGGGACCTACGAGCAGTACTTC.

This clone has only one observation. The chain combines TRBV5-1 with TRBJ2-3; 11 bases align to TRBD2. V trimming: 7 bases; J trimming: 2 bases; junction bases outside the gene matches: 15. The CDR3 extends over 18 amino acids. CDR1 and CDR2 (germline): SGHRS, YFSETQ. The CDR3 coding sequence is TGCGCCAGCGCCCCTCATGGGACTAGCGGAGGGATCACAGATACGCAGTATTTT. Residues: CASAPHGTSGGITDTQYF.

The chain joins TRBV10-3 to TRBJ2-1; 9 bases match TRBD1. Germline values: CDR1 ENHRY, CDR2 SYGVKD. V lost 7 bases and J lost 2; bases outside the gene matches: 6. The CDR3 is 15 amino acids. In nucleotides, the CDR3 is TGTGCCATCACCTCGGGACAGGGCACCTACAATGAGCAGTTCTTC. As protein: CAITSGQGTYNEQFF.

In its sample, this clone was seen a few times. The chain joins TRBV19 to TRBJ1-4, with D unresolved. This CDR3 region has 13 residues. Germline V lookup: CDR1 LNHDA, CDR2 SQIVND (reference sequence). V lost 7 bases and J lost 5, with 11 bases in between. The CDR3 protein is CASTEQKNEKLFF. The CDR3 DNA is TGTGCCAGTACAGAACAGAAAAATGAAAAACTGTTTTTT.

This chain connects TRBV4-3 to TRBJ2-3; tentative D call: TRBD2 (6 bases). The germline V and J ends were trimmed by 0 bases and 2 bases, with 15 bases remaining between them. This CDR3 is built from 17 residues. Per the germline V gene, CDR1 is LGHNA and CDR2 is YSLEER. The CDR3 DNA is TGCGCCAGCAGCCAAGAGTTTCGGGGGTTGGACACAGATACGCAGTATTTT. It is translated as CASSQEFRGLDTDTQYF.

Details on this clone: A read error may produce the germline difference seen at one junction end. Other nucleotide sequences from this sample produce the same CDR3. V gene TRBV4-1 combines with J gene TRBJ1-6; 10 positions match TRBD1. CDR3 length: 16 residues. The germline gives CDR1 MGHRA, CDR2 YSYEKL. Here the CDR3 reads CASSQVRDRGNSPLHF. Here the CDR3 DNA reads TGCGCCAGCAGCCAAGTGCGGGACAGGGGTAATTCCCCCCTCCACTTT.

The V and J genes are TRBV5-4 and TRBJ2-1; 13 bases are shared with TRBD2. V lost 2 bases and J lost 6; bases outside the gene matches: 5. The length of the CDR3 is 16 residues. Germline V gene lookup returns CDR1 SGHNT and CDR2 YYREEE (reference sequence). Here the CDR3 reads CASSFGLAGAFNEQFF. The DNA of the CDR3 is TGTGCCAGCAGCTTTGGACTAGCGGGGGCCTTCAATGAGCAGTTCTTC.

This chain uses TRBV6-5 with TRBJ2-7; D remains ambiguous. Deletions cut 8 bases from V and 6 bases from J, with 14 bases between. The CDR3 is made up of 12 amino acids. In germline, CDR1 is MNHEY, CDR2 SVGAGI. CDR3 coding DNA: TGTGCCAGCGGAACGCGGCGCCTCGAGCAGTACTTC. It yields the protein CASGTRRLEQYF.

The chain is built from TRBV7-2 and TRBJ2-1; 10 bases match TRBD2. The CDR3 covers 16 residues. Trimming removed 3 bases from V and 4 bases from J; junction bases left unmatched: 6. CDR1 and CDR2 (germline): SGHTA, FQGNSA. The CDR3 DNA sequence: TGTGCCAGCAGCTTCAGCGGGGGGGCGTTTTACAATGAGCAGTTCTTC. Encoded protein: CASSFSGGAFYNEQFF.

The chain combines TRBV6-5 with TRBJ1-2; 7 bases map to TRBD1. Trimming at V came to 8 bases and at J to 4 bases, leaving 4 bases not matched to a gene. Germline assignment: CDR1 MNHEY and CDR2 SVGAGI. CDR3 length: 12 residues. The DNA for the CDR3 is TGTGCCAGCCTAGGGGACAGCTATGGCTACACCTTC. Its protein product is CASLGDSYGYTF.

The chain links TRBV19 to TRBJ1-5, with a weak D call TRBD1 (5 bases). V lost 2 bases to trimming and J lost 3 bases, with 11 bases between them. This CDR3 contains 15 residues. CDR1 and CDR2 from the germline V gene are LNHDA and SQIVND (reference sequence). The CDR3 spells CASSIKGLDNQPQHF. CDR3 nucleotides: TGTGCCAGTAGTATAAAGGGGCTAGACAATCAGCCCCAGCATTTT.

V gene TRBV19 combines with J gene TRBJ1-5; 7 positions agree with TRBD1. This CDR3 contains 15 residues. J lost 3 bases, V lost 4 bases, and 6 bases had no gene match. From germline, CDR1 is LNHDA and CDR2 SQIVND (reference sequence). The CDR3 sequence is CASSTTGSLNQPQHF. For the CDR3, the DNA is TGTGCCAGTAGTACGACAGGGTCCCTCAATCAGCCCCAGCATTTT. Complete variable domain (other parts from reference TRBV19 and TRBJ1-5): DGGITQSPKYLFRKEGQNVTLSCEQNLNHDAMYWYRQDPGQGLRLIYYSQIVNDFQKGDIAEGYSVSREKKESFPLTVTSAQKNPTAFYLCASSTTGSLNQPQHFGDGTRLSIL.

The genes are TRBV19 and TRBJ1-5; TRBD1 aligns across 7 bases. With V trimmed by 6 bases and J by 6 bases, 8 bases remained unmatched. Germline CDR1 and CDR2: LNHDA and SQIVND (reference sequence). This CDR3 spans 14 amino acids. CDR3 region: CASSLDRASQPQHF. The CDR3 DNA follows: TGTGCCAGTAGCCTAGACAGGGCCTCTCAGCCCCAGCATTTT.

CDR3 sequence: CASTRLAGGTDTQYF. The CDR3 DNA reads TGTGCCAGCACGAGACTAGCGGGAGGCACAGATACGCAGTATTTT. V usage is TRBV9 and J usage is TRBJ2-3; 12 bases agree with TRBD2. From germline, CDR1 is SGDLS and CDR2 YYNGEE. The CDR3 is 15 amino acids. The trim removed 6 bases at V and 1 base at J, leaving 3 bases unmatched.

In the case of this clone: At one boundary the junction diverges from the germline segment, which might be a read error. Distinct nucleotide sequences in the sample also encode this CDR3. The CDR3 spells CASNQGGMNSPLHF. The CDR3 nucleotides are TGTGCCAGCAACCAGGGAGGGATGAATTCCCCCCTCCACTTT. This chain uses TRBV14 with TRBJ1-6; D possibly corresponds to TRBD1 (5 bases). CDR1 and CDR2 (germline): SGHDN, FVKESK. The CDR3 runs to 14 residues.

CDR3 coding DNA: TGTGCCAGCAGTTTACTAGCGGCCTACAATGAGCAGTTCTTC. Translation: CASSLLAAYNEQFF. The chain carries TRBV28 and TRBJ2-1, with TRBD2 identical over 7 bases. The CDR3 length is 14 residues. Germline V gives CDR1 MDHEN, CDR2 SYDVKM. Trimming took 2 bases from V and 2 from J; bases not matched to a gene: 0. Supplemented by reference TRBV28 and TRBJ2-1, the full variable domain reads DVKVTQSSRYLVKRTGEKVFLECVQDMDHENMFWYRQDPGLGLRLIYFSYDVKMKEKGDIPEGYSVSREKKERFSLILESASTNQTSMYLCASSLLAAYNEQFFGPGTRLTVL.

This chain uses TRBV5-1 with TRBJ2-3; D is possibly TRBD1 (5 bases). The CDR3 is 15 residues long. Between the trimmed V and J ends, which lost 1 base and 0 bases, there was a span of 9 bases. Germline V gene lookup returns CDR1 SGHRS and CDR2 YFSETQ. CDR3 sequence: CASSLLDRSTDTQYF. In DNA form, the CDR3 reads TGCGCCAGCAGCTTGTTAGACAGAAGCACAGATACGCAGTATTTT.

This rearrangement joins TRBV5-6 to TRBJ2-2, with 11 bases lining up with TRBD2. The CDR3 length is 15 residues. With 5 bases clipped from V and 5 bases from J, the junction kept 5 bases outside the gene matches. Germline V CDR1 and CDR2: SGHDT, YYEEEE. The DNA for the CDR3 is TGTGCCAGCAGTAAACTAGCGGGAGATACCGGGGAGCTGTTTTTT. This sequence encodes CASSKLAGDTGELFF.

The rearrangement links TRBV25-1 to TRBJ2-5; perhaps TRBD2 as D (5 bases). The CDR3 length is 12 residues. The V and J ends lost 5 bases and 4 bases respectively, with 8 bases between them. Germline V gives CDR1 MGHDK, CDR2 SYGVNS. Here the CDR3 reads CASSPEVETQYF. The DNA for the CDR3 is TGTGCCAGCAGTCCGGAGGTAGAGACCCAGTACTTC.